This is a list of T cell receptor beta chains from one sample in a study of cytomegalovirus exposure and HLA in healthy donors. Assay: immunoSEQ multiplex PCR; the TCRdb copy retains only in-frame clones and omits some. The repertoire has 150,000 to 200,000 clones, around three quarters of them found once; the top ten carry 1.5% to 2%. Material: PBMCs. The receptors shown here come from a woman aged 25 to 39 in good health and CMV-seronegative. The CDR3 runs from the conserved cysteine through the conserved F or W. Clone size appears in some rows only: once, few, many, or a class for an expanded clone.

CDR3aa: CASSHSGRFYNEQFF
abundance: -
len: 15
v_gene: TRBV7-6
j_gene: TRBJ2-1

CDR3aa: CASSPLVQETQYF
abundance: once
len: 13
v_gene: TRBV27
j_gene: TRBJ2-5

CDR3aa: CASSGPQGYNEQFF
abundance: -
len: 14
v_gene: TRBV28
j_gene: TRBJ2-1

CDR3aa: CASSQDRSSGRNGELFF
abundance: once
len: 17
v_gene: TRBV4-2
j_gene: TRBJ2-2

CDR3aa: CASSWLGQSSGANVLTF
abundance: -
len: 17
v_gene: TRBV5-4
j_gene: TRBJ2-6

CDR3aa: CASSFPGQGASEKLFF
abundance: once
len: 16
v_gene: TRBV7-9
j_gene: TRBJ1-4

CDR3aa: CSVGQGTNYEQYF
abundance: few
len: 13
v_gene: TRBV29-1
j_gene: TRBJ2-7

CDR3aa: CASSYFGTGKGEKLFF
abundance: -
len: 16
v_gene: TRBV6-5
j_gene: TRBJ1-4

CDR3aa: CATAVTSSYDNEQFF
abundance: -
len: 15
v_gene: TRBV4-2
j_gene: TRBJ2-1

CDR3aa: CASSQDFQDNYGYTF
abundance: -
len: 15
v_gene: TRBV4-2
j_gene: TRBJ1-2

CDR3aa: CASSPGTAYEQYF
abundance: -
len: 13
v_gene: TRBV11-3
j_gene: TRBJ2-7

CDR3aa: CASSLIYSRGGYTF
abundance: few
len: 14
v_gene: TRBV27
j_gene: TRBJ1-2

CDR3aa: CASSFWQGATEAFF
abundance: -
len: 14
v_gene: TRBV7-9
j_gene: TRBJ1-1

CDR3aa: CASSFMVAGGLDEQFF
abundance: -
len: 16
v_gene: TRBV7-3
j_gene: TRBJ2-1

CDR3aa: CASTTIGGTGAGEVTQHF
abundance: -
len: 18
v_gene: TRBV19
j_gene: TRBJ1-5

CDR3aa: CASRVFTEAFF
abundance: -
len: 11
v_gene: TRBV6-1
j_gene: TRBJ1-1

CDR3aa: CASKASTSGIHEQYF
abundance: -
len: 15
v_gene: TRBV19
j_gene: TRBJ2-7

CDR3aa: CASIDRGHPDTQYF
abundance: -
len: 14
v_gene: TRBV6-1
j_gene: TRBJ2-3

CDR3aa: CASSLGLAVGEQYF
abundance: -
len: 14
v_gene: TRBV5-6
j_gene: TRBJ2-7

CDR3aa: CASSQGQGNTEAFF
abundance: -
len: 14
v_gene: TRBV4-3
j_gene: TRBJ1-1

CDR3aa: CASSLGDRNYGYTF
abundance: -
len: 14
v_gene: TRBV7-8
j_gene: TRBJ1-2

CDR3aa: CASSQNSRESYEQYF
abundance: -
len: 15
v_gene: TRBV4-2
j_gene: TRBJ2-7

CDR3aa: CASSHGTGGVAGANVLTF
abundance: -
len: 18
v_gene: TRBV19
j_gene: TRBJ2-6

CDR3aa: CASSKRNRVGADTQYF
abundance: -
len: 16
v_gene: TRBV11-2
j_gene: TRBJ2-3

CDR3aa: CASSWATGTVSYEQYF
abundance: -
len: 16
v_gene: TRBV5-6
j_gene: -

CDR3aa: CASSLEDTGTEAFF
abundance: -
len: 14
v_gene: TRBV5-1
j_gene: TRBJ1-1

CDR3aa: CASSSQGDTIYF
abundance: once
len: 12
v_gene: TRBV2
j_gene: TRBJ1-3

CDR3aa: CASSRGQGGNNSPLHF
abundance: -
len: 16
v_gene: TRBV4-1
j_gene: TRBJ1-6

CDR3aa: CASSEQGKSTDTQYF
abundance: -
len: 15
v_gene: TRBV6-1
j_gene: TRBJ2-3

CDR3aa: CASSPGRTEAFF
abundance: -
len: 12
v_gene: TRBV9
j_gene: TRBJ1-1

CDR3aa: CASSPAGVNYGYTF
abundance: -
len: 14
v_gene: TRBV5-1
j_gene: TRBJ1-2

CDR3aa: CASSQRSVNYGYTF
abundance: -
len: 14
v_gene: TRBV25-1
j_gene: TRBJ1-2

CDR3aa: CASSESGRPDTQYF
abundance: once
len: 14
v_gene: TRBV6-4
j_gene: TRBJ2-3

CDR3aa: CASSYSGGTFTGELFF
abundance: -
len: 16
v_gene: TRBV6-5
j_gene: TRBJ2-2

CDR3aa: CAARRDRRTGELFF
abundance: -
len: 14
v_gene: TRBV28
j_gene: TRBJ2-2

CDR3aa: CASSGDGNRTSGRAWEQYF
abundance: -
len: 19
v_gene: TRBV6-1
j_gene: TRBJ2-7

CDR3aa: CASSMNTEAFF
abundance: -
len: 11
v_gene: TRBV6-1
j_gene: TRBJ1-1

CDR3aa: CASSLRPGLAGSRSSYNEQFF
abundance: -
len: 21
v_gene: TRBV27
j_gene: TRBJ2-1

CDR3aa: CASSETTSGGALDTQYF
abundance: -
len: 17
v_gene: TRBV10-1
j_gene: TRBJ2-3

CDR3aa: CASSVGQGPEKLFF
abundance: -
len: 14
v_gene: TRBV9
j_gene: TRBJ1-4

CDR3aa: CASSEAGTGHYEQYF
abundance: -
len: 15
v_gene: TRBV6-1
j_gene: TRBJ2-7

CDR3aa: CASSFLTGYTYEQYF
abundance: once
len: 15
v_gene: TRBV5-1
j_gene: TRBJ2-7

CDR3aa: CASSEAAGATDTQYF
abundance: -
len: 15
v_gene: TRBV6-1
j_gene: TRBJ2-3

CDR3aa: CASSLAFTYEQYF
abundance: few
len: 13
v_gene: TRBV13
j_gene: TRBJ2-7

CDR3aa: CASSQEPGANEQFF
abundance: -
len: 14
v_gene: TRBV14
j_gene: TRBJ2-1

CDR3aa: CASSLEGLNYGYTF
abundance: -
len: 14
v_gene: TRBV7-8
j_gene: TRBJ1-2

CDR3aa: CASSLPGQGAGETQYF
abundance: few
len: 16
v_gene: TRBV7-7
j_gene: TRBJ2-5

CDR3aa: CASSPGGGAYTEAFF
abundance: -
len: 15
v_gene: TRBV9
j_gene: TRBJ1-1

CDR3aa: CASSSGSVAGYTF
abundance: -
len: 13
v_gene: TRBV6-1
j_gene: TRBJ1-2

CDR3aa: CASSYSDRGREQYF
abundance: once
len: 14
v_gene: TRBV6-6
j_gene: TRBJ2-7

CDR3aa: CASSLTLKSEQFF
abundance: once
len: 13
v_gene: TRBV7-3
j_gene: TRBJ2-1

CDR3aa: CASSLLAGLPIEQYF
abundance: -
len: 15
v_gene: TRBV27
j_gene: TRBJ2-7

CDR3aa: CASSLDPQVLGYTF
abundance: -
len: 14
v_gene: TRBV11-2
j_gene: TRBJ1-2

CDR3aa: CASSTDMSGNTIYF
abundance: -
len: 14
v_gene: TRBV27
j_gene: TRBJ1-3

CDR3aa: CASRTSGRGSYNEQFF
abundance: -
len: 16
v_gene: TRBV30
j_gene: TRBJ2-1